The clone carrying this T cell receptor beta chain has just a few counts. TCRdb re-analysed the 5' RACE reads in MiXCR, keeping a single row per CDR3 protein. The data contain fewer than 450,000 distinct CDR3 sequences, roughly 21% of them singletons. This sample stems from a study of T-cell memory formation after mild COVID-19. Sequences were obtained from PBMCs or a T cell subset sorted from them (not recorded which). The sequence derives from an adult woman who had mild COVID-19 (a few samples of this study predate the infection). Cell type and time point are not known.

The CDR3 protein is CASSPYDSDSRYGYTF. CDR3 in DNA: TGTGCCAGCAGCCCCTACGACTCGGACAGTCGCTATGGCTACACCTTC. The chain recombines TRBV9 with TRBJ1-2, with a possible D match to TRBD1 (6 bases). CDR1 and CDR2 from the germline V gene are SGDLS and YYNGEE. The CDR3 contains 16 residues. The germline V and J ends were trimmed by 4 bases and 4 bases, with 20 bases remaining between them.